This T cell receptor beta chain was obtained from a study of blood T cell repertoires in COVID-19. Looking at the study overall: Acute and convalescent COVID-19 specimens originated in the United States, Italy and Spain.

Per the original methods: Estimated nucleated cell counts came from reference gene primer amplification. The assay was immunoSEQ multiplex PCR, and TCRdb's table has in-frame clones only and misses some. Clone size and V and J calls were adopted from that table, with D and trimming inferred from the DNA. The sample has roughly 100,000 clones, approximately 89% seen once. With V trimmed by 5 bases and J by 1 base, 10 bases remained unmatched. CDR1 and CDR2 from the germline V gene are MNHEY and SMNVEV (reference sequence). The CDR3 spans 17 residues. The origin of this receptor is a woman of 80 years or more in a cohort sampled during active COVID-19. Sequencing was carried out using peripheral blood. The rearrangement links TRBV27 to TRBJ2-1; 8 positions match TRBD2. Here the CDR3 reads CASSPPSGSRSYNEQFF. The DNA of the CDR3 is TGTGCCAGCAGTCCCCCCAGCGGGAGTAGATCCTACAATGAGCAGTTCTTC.